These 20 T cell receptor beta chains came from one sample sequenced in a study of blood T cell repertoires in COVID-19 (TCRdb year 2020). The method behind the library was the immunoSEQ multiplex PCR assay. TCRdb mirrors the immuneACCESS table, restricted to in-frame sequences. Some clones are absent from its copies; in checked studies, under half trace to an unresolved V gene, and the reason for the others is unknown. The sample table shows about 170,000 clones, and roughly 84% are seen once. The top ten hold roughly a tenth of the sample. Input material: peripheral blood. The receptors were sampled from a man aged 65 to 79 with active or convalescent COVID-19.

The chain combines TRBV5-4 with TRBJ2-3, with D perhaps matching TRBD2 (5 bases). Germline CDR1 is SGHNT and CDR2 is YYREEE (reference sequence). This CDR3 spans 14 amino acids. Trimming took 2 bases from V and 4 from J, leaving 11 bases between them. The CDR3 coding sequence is TGTGCCAGCAGCTTCGGAGGAATCGCAGATACGCAGTATTTT. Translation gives CASSFGGIADTQYF.

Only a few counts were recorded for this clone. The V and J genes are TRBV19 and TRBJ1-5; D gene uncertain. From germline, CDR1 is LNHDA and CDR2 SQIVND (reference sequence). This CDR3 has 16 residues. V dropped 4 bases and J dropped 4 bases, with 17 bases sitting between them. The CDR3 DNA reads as TGTGCCAGTAGTAAGGAAGTGGGCCGCGCGAATCAGCCCCAGCATTTT. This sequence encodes CASSKEVGRANQPQHF.

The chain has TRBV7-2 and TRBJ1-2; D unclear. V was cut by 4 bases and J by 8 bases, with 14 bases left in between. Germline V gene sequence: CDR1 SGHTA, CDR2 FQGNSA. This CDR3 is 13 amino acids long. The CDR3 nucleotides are TGTGCCAGCAGCTCAAGTGGGAGGAGCGGCTACACCTTC. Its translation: CASSSSGRSGYTF.

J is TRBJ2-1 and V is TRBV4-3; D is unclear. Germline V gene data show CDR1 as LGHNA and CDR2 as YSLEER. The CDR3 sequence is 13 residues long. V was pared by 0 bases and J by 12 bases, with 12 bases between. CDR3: CASSQDGQVGQFF. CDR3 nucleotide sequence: TGCGCCAGCAGCCAAGATGGGCAGGTCGGGCAGTTCTTC.

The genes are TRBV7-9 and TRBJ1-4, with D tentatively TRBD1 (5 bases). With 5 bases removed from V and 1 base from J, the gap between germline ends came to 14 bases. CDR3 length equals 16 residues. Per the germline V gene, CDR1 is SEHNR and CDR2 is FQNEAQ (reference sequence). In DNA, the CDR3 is TGTGCCAGCAGCCTACGACAGCTTTTAACTAATGAAAAACTGTTTTTT. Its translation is CASSLRQLLTNEKLFF.

The CDR3: CASKIGTGTNYGYTF. The DNA for the CDR3 is TGCGCCAGCAAAATCGGGACAGGGACTAACTATGGCTACACCTTC. V and J are TRBV5-1 and TRBJ1-2; 9 nucleotides align to TRBD1. Looked up from germline, CDR1 is SGHRS and CDR2 is YFSETQ. The CDR3 is 15 residues long. With V trimmed by 6 bases and J by 0 bases, 6 bases remained unmatched.

The CDR3 DNA reads TGTGCCAGCAGTCTTCACAATGAGCAGTTCTTC. This translates into CASSLHNEQFF. V is TRBV28 and J is TRBJ2-1; no firm D call. This CDR3 region has 11 residues. The ends were cut back, 5 bases at V and 5 bases at J, with 4 bases in the middle. Germline CDR1 and CDR2: MDHEN and SYDVKM.

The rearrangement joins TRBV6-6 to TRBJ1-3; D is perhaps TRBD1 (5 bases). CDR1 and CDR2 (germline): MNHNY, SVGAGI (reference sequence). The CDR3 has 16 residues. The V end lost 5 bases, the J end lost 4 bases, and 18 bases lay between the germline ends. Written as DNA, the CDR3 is TGTGCCAGCAGTGCCCCCAGGGTATTTTTCGGAAACACCATATATTTT. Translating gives CASSAPRVFFGNTIYF.

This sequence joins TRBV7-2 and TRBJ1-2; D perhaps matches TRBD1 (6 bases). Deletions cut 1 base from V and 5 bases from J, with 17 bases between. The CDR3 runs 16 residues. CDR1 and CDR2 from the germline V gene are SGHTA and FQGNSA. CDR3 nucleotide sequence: TGTGCCAGCAGCTTAGTACGTCTCCGGACAGATTATGGCTACACCTTC. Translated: CASSLVRLRTDYGYTF.

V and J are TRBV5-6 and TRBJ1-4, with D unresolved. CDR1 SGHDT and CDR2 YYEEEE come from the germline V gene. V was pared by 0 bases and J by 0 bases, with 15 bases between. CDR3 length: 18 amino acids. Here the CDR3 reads CASSLDRVVHPTNEKLFF. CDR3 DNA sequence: TGTGCCAGCAGCTTGGACAGAGTTGTTCATCCAACTAATGAAAAACTGTTTTTT.

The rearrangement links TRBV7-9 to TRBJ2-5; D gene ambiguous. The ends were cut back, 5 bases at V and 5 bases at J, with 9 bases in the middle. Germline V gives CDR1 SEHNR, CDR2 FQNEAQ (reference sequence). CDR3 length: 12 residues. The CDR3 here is CASSPQRETQYF. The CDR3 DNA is TGTGCCAGCAGCCCCCAACGGGAGACCCAGTACTTC.

CDR3 loop: CASSLGTKYEQYF. Written as DNA, the CDR3 is TGCGCCAGCAGCTTGGGGACAAAATACGAGCAGTACTTC. This chain uses TRBV5-1 with TRBJ2-7, with a weak D call TRBD1 (5 bases). This CDR3 has 13 amino acids. The V end lost 0 bases, the J end lost 4 bases, and 8 bases lay between the germline ends. The germline CDR1 and CDR2 sequences are SGHRS and YFSETQ.

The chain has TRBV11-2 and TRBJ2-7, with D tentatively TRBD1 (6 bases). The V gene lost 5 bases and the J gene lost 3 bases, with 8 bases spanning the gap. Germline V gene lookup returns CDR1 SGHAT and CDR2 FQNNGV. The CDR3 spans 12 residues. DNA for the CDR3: TGTGCCAGCAGCGTACAGGGCTACGAGCAGTACTTC. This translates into CASSVQGYEQYF.

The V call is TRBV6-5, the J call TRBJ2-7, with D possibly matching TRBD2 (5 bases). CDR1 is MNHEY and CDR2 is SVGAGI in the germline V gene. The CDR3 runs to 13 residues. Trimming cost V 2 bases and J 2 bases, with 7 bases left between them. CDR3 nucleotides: TGTGCCAGCAGTTACCCGGGGACCTACGAGCAGTACTTC. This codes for CASSYPGTYEQYF.

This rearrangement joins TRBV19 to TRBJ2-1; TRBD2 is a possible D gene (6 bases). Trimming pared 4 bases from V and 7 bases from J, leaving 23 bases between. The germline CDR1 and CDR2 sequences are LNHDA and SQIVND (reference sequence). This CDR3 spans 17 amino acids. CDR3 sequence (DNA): TGTGCCAGTAGTACAGCCTCTGGGCGGGGCGACTGGAATGAGCAGTTCTTC. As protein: CASSTASGRGDWNEQFF.

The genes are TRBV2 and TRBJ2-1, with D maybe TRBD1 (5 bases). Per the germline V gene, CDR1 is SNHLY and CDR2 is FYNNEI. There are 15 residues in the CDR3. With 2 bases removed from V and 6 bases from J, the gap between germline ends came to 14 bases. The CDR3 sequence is CASSELRQGANEQFF. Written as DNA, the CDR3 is TGTGCCAGCAGTGAATTGCGGCAGGGTGCCAATGAGCAGTTCTTC.

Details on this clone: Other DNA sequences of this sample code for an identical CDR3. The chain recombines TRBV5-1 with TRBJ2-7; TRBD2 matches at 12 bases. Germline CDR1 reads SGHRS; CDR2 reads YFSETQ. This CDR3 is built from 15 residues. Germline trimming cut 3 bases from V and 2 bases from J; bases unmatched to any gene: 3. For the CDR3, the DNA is TGCGCCAGCAGCTCAGGACTAGCGGGACCCTACGAGCAGTACTTC. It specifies CASSSGLAGPYEQYF.

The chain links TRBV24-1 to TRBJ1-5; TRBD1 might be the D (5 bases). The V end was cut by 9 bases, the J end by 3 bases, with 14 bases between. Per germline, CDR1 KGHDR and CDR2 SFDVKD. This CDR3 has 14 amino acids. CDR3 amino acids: CATQPGGDNQPQHF. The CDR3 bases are TGTGCCACCCAACCGGGGGGTGACAATCAGCCCCAGCATTTT.

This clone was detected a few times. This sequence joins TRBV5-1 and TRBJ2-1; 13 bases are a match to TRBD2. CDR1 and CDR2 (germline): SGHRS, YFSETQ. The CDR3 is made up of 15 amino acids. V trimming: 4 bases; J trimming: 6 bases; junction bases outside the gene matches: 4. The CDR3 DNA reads TGCGCCAGCAGCCCCGGGACTAGCGGGATCAATGAGCAGTTCTTC. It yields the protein CASSPGTSGINEQFF.

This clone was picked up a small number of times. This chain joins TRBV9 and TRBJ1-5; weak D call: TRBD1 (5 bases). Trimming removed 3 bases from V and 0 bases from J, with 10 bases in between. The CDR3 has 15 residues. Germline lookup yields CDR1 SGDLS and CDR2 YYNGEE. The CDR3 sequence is CASSATAYSNQPQHF. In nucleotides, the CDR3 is TGTGCCAGCAGCGCGACAGCTTATAGCAATCAGCCCCAGCATTTT. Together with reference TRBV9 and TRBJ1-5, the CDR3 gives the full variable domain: DSGVTQTPKHLITATGQRVTLRCSPRSGDLSVYWYQQSLDQGLQFLIQYYNGEERAKGNILERFSAQQFPDLHSELNLSSLELGDSALYFCASSATAYSNQPQHFGDGTRLSIL.